The entry below describes one T cell receptor (beta chain). This sample is part of a study of Ad26.COV2.S vaccination and SARS-CoV-2 variants. Treatment given: roughly 19 received Ad26.COV2.S at low or high dose, single or two shots; several received placebo; per-sample allocation not given. Sampling took place 63 days after the first vaccine or placebo injection. The CDR3 runs 13 residues. Germline loops: CDR1 SGHNT, CDR2 YENEEA. The ends were cut back, 5 bases at V and 1 base at J, with 8 bases in the middle. Sequenced by immunoSEQ multiplex PCR; TCRdb stores in-frame clones only, minus some. The sample has around 300,000 clones; approximately 90% are singletons.

The material was peripheral blood, obtained in a trial of Ad26.COV2.S vaccine versus placebo. This chain joins TRBV11-3 and TRBJ1-1; D unresolved. This clonotype originated in a person aged 18-65 years who received the Ad26.COV2.S COVID-19 vaccine or a placebo. The CDR3 sequence: CASSPNENTEAFF. CDR3 DNA: TGTGCCAGCAGCCCGAATGAGAACACTGAAGCTTTCTTT.